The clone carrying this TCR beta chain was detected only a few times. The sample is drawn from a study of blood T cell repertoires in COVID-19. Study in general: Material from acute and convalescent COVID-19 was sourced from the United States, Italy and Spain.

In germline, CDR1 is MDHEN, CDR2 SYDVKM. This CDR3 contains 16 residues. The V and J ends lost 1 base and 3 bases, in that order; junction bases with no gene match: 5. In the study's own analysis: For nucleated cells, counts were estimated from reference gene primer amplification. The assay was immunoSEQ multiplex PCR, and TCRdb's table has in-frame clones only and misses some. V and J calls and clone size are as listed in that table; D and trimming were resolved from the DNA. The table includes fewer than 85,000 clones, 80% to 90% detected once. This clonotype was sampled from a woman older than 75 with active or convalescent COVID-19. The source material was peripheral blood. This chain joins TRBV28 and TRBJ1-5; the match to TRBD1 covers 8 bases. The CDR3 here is CASSLFSGGSNQPQHF. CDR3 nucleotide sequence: TGTGCCAGCAGTTTATTTTCAGGGGGCTCCAATCAGCCCCAGCATTTT.